The 24 T cell receptor beta chains below come from one sample, sequenced in a study of robustness of blood B and T cell sequencing. cDNA was made with a 5' template-switch oligo adding a universal priming site. Every cDNA molecule received a random 12-nucleotide UMI from the template-switch oligo. TCRdb re-analysed the PCR reads in MiXCR, keeping a single row per CDR3 protein. The sample records roughly 1,200 distinct CDR3 sequences, approximately 70% being singletons. The template for TCR beta quantification was mRNA, not genomic DNA. Sequencing was done on a sample of peripheral blood. These receptors were obtained from a human donor in good health.

The gene calls are TRBV7-3 and TRBJ2-3; D perhaps matches TRBD1 (5 bases). V was clipped by 1 base and J by 5 bases, with 13 bases between them. CDR3 size: 15 residues. CDR1 is SGHTA, CDR2 FQGTGA, per germline. For the CDR3, the DNA is TGTGCCAGCAGCTTAAGAGGCAGGGAAGGAGATACGCAGTATTTT. It encodes CASSLRGREGDTQYF.

The V and J genes are TRBV29-1 and TRBJ2-5, with unresolved D. Germline-derived CDR1 and CDR2 are SQVTM and ANQGSEA. Deletions cut 1 base from V and 4 bases from J, with 10 bases between. This CDR3 is 13 amino acids long. CDR3 protein: CSVEGIVPETQYF. DNA of the CDR3: TGCAGCGTTGAAGGTATCGTTCCAGAGACCCAGTACTTC. The full variable domain, with the rest looked up from reference TRBV29-1 and TRBJ2-5, is SAVISQKPSRDICQRGTSLTIQCQVDSQVTMMFWYRQQPGQSLTLIATANQGSEATYESGFVIDKFPISRPNLTFSTLTVSNMSPEDSSIYLCSVEGIVPETQYFGPGTRLLVL.

By share, this clonotype ranks as large. The genes are TRBV6-5 and TRBJ1-2; D gene uncertain. The CDR3 runs to 17 residues. CDR1 MNHEY and CDR2 SVGAGI come from the germline V gene. Trimming took off 0 bases at V and 3 bases at J, with 17 bases between the two ends. The CDR3 here is CASSYSIASRTHYGYTF. The CDR3 region has the DNA TGTGCCAGCAGTTACTCGATCGCCTCTCGGACCCACTATGGCTACACCTTC.

The V call is TRBV12-3 or TRBV12-4, the J call TRBJ1-1; D call uncertain. The CDR3 covers 15 residues. Trimming left V 5 bases short and J 7 bases short, with 20 bases between. CDR3 DNA: TGTGCCAGCAGTACCACCAATGAAAGAGCTCGTGAAGCTTTCTTT. This gives the protein CASSTTNERAREAFF.

In its sample, this clonotype was seen a few times. CDR3: CATSEAGTVSTDTQYF. The DNA of the CDR3 is TGTGCCACCAGTGAAGCCGGGACCGTGAGCACAGATACGCAGTATTTT. The V gene is TRBV24-1, the J gene TRBJ2-3, with D perhaps assigned TRBD1 or TRBD2 (5 bases each). Trimming removed 4 bases from V and 0 bases from J, with 13 bases in between. The CDR3 has 16 residues. Looked up from germline, CDR1 is KGHDR and CDR2 is SFDVKD.

The V call is TRBV29-1, the J call TRBJ1-1, with 7 positions matching TRBD1. Unmatched junction bases numbered 8, after V lost 3 bases and J lost 4 bases. Germline V gene lookup returns CDR1 SQVTM and CDR2 ANQGSEA. This CDR3 is built from 14 residues. In nucleotides, the CDR3 is TGCAGCGTTGACGGTAAGGGGGCGAGCACTGAAGCTTTCTTT. Translating it yields CSVDGKGASTEAFF.

The J gene is TRBJ2-1, the V gene TRBV20-1; D possibly uses TRBD1 or TRBD2 (5 bases each). Trimming shortened V by 5 bases and J by 6 bases, and 17 bases separated the two germline ends. CDR1 and CDR2 from the germline V gene are DFQATT and SNEGSKA (reference sequence). The CDR3 is 14 amino acids. The CDR3, as DNA: TGCAGTGCTGGGGCCGGGGCCCCCTTCAATGAGCAGTTCTTC. Translating it yields CSAGAGAPFNEQFF.

This chain links TRBV6-1 with TRBJ1-2; tentative D call: TRBD1 (6 bases). V lost 0 bases, J lost 4 bases, and 9 bases lay in between. The germline CDR1 and CDR2 sequences are MNHNS and SASEGT. The CDR3 extends over 14 amino acids. The DNA of the CDR3 is TGTGCCAGCAGTGAAGCTAGGACAGTCTATGGCTACACCTTC. It encodes CASSEARTVYGYTF.

V is TRBV2 and J is TRBJ2-1; 7 nucleotides align to TRBD1. Germline lookup yields CDR1 SNHLY and CDR2 FYNNEI. This CDR3 region has 14 residues. The trim removed 6 bases at V and 8 bases at J, leaving 10 bases unmatched. In DNA, the CDR3 is TGTGCCAGCAGCGAACAGGGGATGAGCGATGAGCAGTTCTTC. Encoded protein: CASSEQGMSDEQFF.

The V gene is TRBV19, the J gene TRBJ1-1, with 8 bases aligning to TRBD1. Germline CDR1 is LNHDA and CDR2 is SQIVND (reference sequence). The CDR3 covers 13 residues. V lost 4 bases and J lost 4; bases outside the gene matches: 2. CDR3 DNA sequence: TGTGCCAGTAGTAATACAGGGGGCACTGAAGCTTTCTTT. It specifies CASSNTGGTEAFF.

This chain uses TRBV19 with TRBJ1-5, with TRBD1 as a possible D gene (5 bases). Germline loops: CDR1 LNHDA, CDR2 SQIVND (reference sequence). This CDR3 is built from 17 residues. The ends were cut back, 0 bases at V and 2 bases at J, with 14 bases in the middle. CDR3 in amino acids: CASSIDPPLRGNQPQHF. CDR3 DNA: TGTGCCAGTAGTATAGATCCCCCCCTCAGGGGCAATCAGCCCCAGCATTTT.

This rearrangement joins TRBV5-6 to TRBJ1-5; D unresolved. This CDR3 has 13 residues. The V end lost 0 bases, the J end lost 5 bases, and 6 bases lay between the germline ends. The germline V gene encodes CDR1 SGHDT and CDR2 YYEEEE. In DNA form, the CDR3 reads TGTGCCAGCAGCTTGGCGGGAGATCAGCCCCAGCATTTT. Its translation is CASSLAGDQPQHF.

This clonotype was seen once. This chain joins TRBV7-6 and TRBJ2-7; possibly TRBD2 for D (6 bases). CDR1 SGHVS and CDR2 FNYEAQ come from the germline V gene. CDR3 length: 13 amino acids. Trimming took 1 base from V and 6 from J, leaving 10 bases between them. The CDR3 sequence is CASSLVGGVEQYF. The CDR3 region has the DNA TGTGCCAGCAGCTTAGTGGGCGGGGTCGAGCAGTACTTC.

V usage is TRBV6-1 and J usage is TRBJ2-3; 8 bases are a match to TRBD1. The CDR3 runs 16 residues. After removal of 5 bases from V and 3 bases from J, the junction contained 10 bases not matched to a gene. The V gene's germline CDR1 is MNHNS and CDR2 SASEGT. CDR3 residues: CASSRSGGLGTDTQYF. In nucleotides, the CDR3 is TGTGCCAGCAGTCGATCAGGGGGCCTAGGAACAGATACGCAGTATTTT.

This sequence joins TRBV29-1 and TRBJ1-1; the match to TRBD1 covers 7 bases. The V gene's germline CDR1 is SQVTM and CDR2 ANQGSEA. CDR3 length equals 13 residues. V dropped 1 base and J dropped 4; count of bases not matched to a gene: 3. The CDR3 reads CSVEGQGGTEAFF. The CDR3 DNA sequence: TGCAGCGTTGAAGGGCAGGGGGGCACTGAAGCTTTCTTT.

This rearrangement joins TRBV7-7 to TRBJ2-1, with 8 bases lining up with TRBD2. Germline V gene data show CDR1 as SSHAT and CDR2 as FNYEAQ (reference sequence). The CDR3 spans 15 residues. Trimming took 1 base from V and 8 from J; bases not matched to a gene: 7. Here the CDR3 reads CASSLGPGGPDEQFF. The CDR3 DNA is TGTGCCAGCAGCTTAGGACCGGGGGGGCCCGATGAGCAGTTCTTC.

The chain links TRBV6-1 to TRBJ2-7; 7 bases are shared with TRBD1. This CDR3 is 14 amino acids long. V gave up 5 bases and J gave up 0 bases; unmatched junction bases: 4. CDR1 MNHNS and CDR2 SASEGT come from the germline V gene. This CDR3 is CASSRNRGSYEQYF. CDR3 sequence (DNA): TGTGCCAGCAGTCGCAACAGGGGCTCCTACGAGCAGTACTTC.

The gene calls are TRBV27 and TRBJ2-1; D ambiguous. CDR1 and CDR2 from the germline V gene are MNHEY and SMNVEV (reference sequence). V lost 2 bases to trimming and J lost 6 bases, with 5 bases between them. This CDR3 has 12 residues. CDR3 sequence (DNA): TGTGCCAGCAGTTTAGGTGGCAATGAGCAGTTCTTC. It encodes CASSLGGNEQFF.

In its sample, this clonotype ranks as large (0.1 to 1%). The J gene is TRBJ1-1, the V gene TRBV12-3 or TRBV12-4; 9 bases map to TRBD1. The CDR3 sequence is 14 residues long. Trimming at V came to 6 bases and at J to 8 bases, leaving 10 bases not matched to a gene. The CDR3, as DNA: TGTGCCAGCAGCCTTCTACGCGGGACAGGGGAAGCTTTCTTT. It translates to CASSLLRGTGEAFF.

This clonotype was found a few times. The chain carries TRBV5-5 and TRBJ1-5; 9 nucleotides line up with TRBD1. The CDR3 totals 14 residues. Germline CDR1 SGHKS, CDR2 YYEKEE (reference sequence). Losses at the gene ends were 2 bases for V and 4 bases for J; bases not matched to a gene: 1. This chain's CDR3 is CASSFGTGNQPQHF. CDR3 coding DNA: TGTGCCAGCAGCTTCGGGACAGGGAATCAGCCCCAGCATTTT.

The chain joins TRBV11-1 to TRBJ2-1, with 7 bases that match TRBD2. The CDR3 spans 14 residues. V was pared by 8 bases and J by 1 base, with 5 bases of the junction left unmatched. The V gene's germline CDR1 is SGHAT and CDR2 FQDESV (reference sequence). DNA of the CDR3: TGTGCCAGCCGAAAAGCGGGGTCCTACAATGAGCAGTTCTTC. Translation: CASRKAGSYNEQFF.

The rearrangement joins TRBV19 to TRBJ1-5, with 9 bases aligning to TRBD1. Per the germline V gene, CDR1 is LNHDA and CDR2 is SQIVND (reference sequence). The CDR3 loop spans 15 amino acids. Trimming removed 4 bases from V and 3 bases from J; junction bases left unmatched: 4. The CDR3 loop reads CASSRDRADNQPQHF. DNA for the CDR3: TGTGCCAGTAGTAGGGACAGGGCAGACAATCAGCCCCAGCATTTT.

The chain is built from TRBV7-9 and TRBJ2-3; D is ambiguous. Deletions cut 6 bases from V and 0 bases from J, with 13 bases between. Germline values: CDR1 SEHNR, CDR2 FQNEAQ (reference sequence). This CDR3 is 15 amino acids long. CDR3 amino acids: CASRVGYPSTDTQYF. Here the CDR3 DNA reads TGTGCCAGCAGGGTCGGGTACCCTAGCACAGATACGCAGTATTTT. The variable domain in full, completed from reference TRBV7-9 and TRBJ2-3, reads DTGVSQNPRHKITKRGQNVTFRCDPISEHNRLYWYRQTLGQGPEFLTYFQNEAQLEKSRLLSDRFSAERPKGSFSTLEIQRTEQGDSAMYLCASRVGYPSTDTQYFGPGTRLTVL.

The chain combines TRBV12-3 or TRBV12-4 with TRBJ1-1; maybe TRBD1 (5 bases). V shed 7 bases and J shed 10 bases, with 19 bases lying between them. The CDR3 consists of 13 residues. The CDR3 spells CASTPVNQRGAFF. The CDR3 region has the DNA TGTGCCAGCACCCCAGTTAATCAGAGGGGAGCTTTCTTT.